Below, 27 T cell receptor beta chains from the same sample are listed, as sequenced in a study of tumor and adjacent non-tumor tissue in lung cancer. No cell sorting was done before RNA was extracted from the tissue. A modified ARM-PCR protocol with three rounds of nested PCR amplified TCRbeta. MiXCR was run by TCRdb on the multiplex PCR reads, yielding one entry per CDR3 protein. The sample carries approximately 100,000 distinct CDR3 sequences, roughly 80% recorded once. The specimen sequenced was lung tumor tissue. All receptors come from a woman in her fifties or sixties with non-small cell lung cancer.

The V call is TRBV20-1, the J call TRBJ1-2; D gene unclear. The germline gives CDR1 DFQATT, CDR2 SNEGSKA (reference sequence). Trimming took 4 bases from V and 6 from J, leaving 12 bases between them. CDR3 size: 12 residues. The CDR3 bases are TGCAGTGCTACTAGGAGGATTGATGGCTACACCTTC. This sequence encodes CSATRRIDGYTF.

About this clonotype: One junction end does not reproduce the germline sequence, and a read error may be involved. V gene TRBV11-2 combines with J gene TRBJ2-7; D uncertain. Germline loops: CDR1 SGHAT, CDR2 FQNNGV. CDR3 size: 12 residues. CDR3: CANSVDRYEQYF. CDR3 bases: TGTGCCAACAGCGTGGACCGCTACGAGCAGTACTTC.

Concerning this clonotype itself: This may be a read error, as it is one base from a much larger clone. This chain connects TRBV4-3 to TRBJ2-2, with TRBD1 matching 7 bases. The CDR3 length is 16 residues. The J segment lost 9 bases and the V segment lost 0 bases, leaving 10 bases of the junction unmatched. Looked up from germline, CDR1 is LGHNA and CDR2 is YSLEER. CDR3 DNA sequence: TGCGCCAGCAGCCAAGATAGGGGGCGAACAGTCAGGGAGCTGTTTTTT. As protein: CASSQDRGRTVRELFF.

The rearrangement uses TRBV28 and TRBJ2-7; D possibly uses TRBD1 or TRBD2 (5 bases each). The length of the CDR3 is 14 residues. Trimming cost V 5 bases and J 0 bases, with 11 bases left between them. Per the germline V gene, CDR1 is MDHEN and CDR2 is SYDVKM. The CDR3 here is CASSTAGSSYEQYF. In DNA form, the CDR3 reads TGTGCCAGCAGTACGGCAGGGAGCTCCTACGAGCAGTACTTC.

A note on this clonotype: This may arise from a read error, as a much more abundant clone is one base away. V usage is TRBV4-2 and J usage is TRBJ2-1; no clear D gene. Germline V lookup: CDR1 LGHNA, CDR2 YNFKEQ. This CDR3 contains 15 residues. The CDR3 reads CASSLGLSSYNERFF. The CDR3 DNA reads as TGTGCCAGCAGCCTCGGGCTTAGCTCCTACAATGAGCGGTTCTTC.

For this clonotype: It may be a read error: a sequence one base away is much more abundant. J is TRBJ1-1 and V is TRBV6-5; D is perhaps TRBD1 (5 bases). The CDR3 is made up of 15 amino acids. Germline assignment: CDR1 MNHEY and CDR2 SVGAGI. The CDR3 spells CTSHGTDGLNTEAFF. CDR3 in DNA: TGTACCAGCCATGGGACCGACGGACTGAACACTGAAGCTTTCTTT.

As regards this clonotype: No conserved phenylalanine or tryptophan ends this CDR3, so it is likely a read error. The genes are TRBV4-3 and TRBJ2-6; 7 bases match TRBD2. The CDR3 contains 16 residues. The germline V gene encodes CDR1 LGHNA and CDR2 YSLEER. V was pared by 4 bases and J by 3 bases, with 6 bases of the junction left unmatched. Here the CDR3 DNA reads TGCGCCAGCAGCCCAGACTCGGGGGGTGGGGCCAACGTCCTGACTTTA. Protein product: CASSPDSGGGANVLTL.

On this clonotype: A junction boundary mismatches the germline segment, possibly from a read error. The DNA of the CDR3 is TGCGCCAACGCTAGAATTGCCGGGGTGCTGTTTTTT. Translated, it gives CANARIAGVLFF. The chain carries TRBV10-1 and TRBJ2-2; TRBD2 might be the D (5 bases). The CDR3 is 12 amino acids. Germline lookup yields CDR1 WNHNN and CDR2 SYGVQD (reference sequence).

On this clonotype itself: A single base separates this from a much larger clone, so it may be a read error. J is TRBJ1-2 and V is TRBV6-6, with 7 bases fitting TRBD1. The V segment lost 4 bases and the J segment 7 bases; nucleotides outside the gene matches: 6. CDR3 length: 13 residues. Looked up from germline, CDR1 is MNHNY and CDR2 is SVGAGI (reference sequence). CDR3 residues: CASSLDRDVGYTF. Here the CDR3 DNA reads TGTGCCAGCAGTTTAGACAGGGATGTTGGCTACACCTTC.

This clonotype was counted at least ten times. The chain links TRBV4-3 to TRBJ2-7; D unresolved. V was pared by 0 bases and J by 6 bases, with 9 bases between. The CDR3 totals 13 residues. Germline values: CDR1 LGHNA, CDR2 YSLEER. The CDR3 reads CASSQELAREQYF. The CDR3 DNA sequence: TGCGCCAGCAGCCAAGAATTGGCCCGCGAGCAGTACTTC.

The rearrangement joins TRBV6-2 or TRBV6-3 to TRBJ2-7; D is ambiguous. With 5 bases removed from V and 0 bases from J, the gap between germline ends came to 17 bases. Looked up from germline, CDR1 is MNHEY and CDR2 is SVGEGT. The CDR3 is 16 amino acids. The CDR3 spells CASSRIEALSSYEQYF. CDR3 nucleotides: TGTGCCAGCAGTAGGATAGAAGCTCTCAGCTCCTACGAGCAGTACTTC.

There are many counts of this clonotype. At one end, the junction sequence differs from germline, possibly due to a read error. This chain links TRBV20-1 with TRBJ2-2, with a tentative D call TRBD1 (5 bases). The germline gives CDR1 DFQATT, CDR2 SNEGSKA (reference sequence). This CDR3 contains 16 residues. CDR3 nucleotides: TGCAGTGCTAGAATATATATTCCAGGGATGGCCGGGCAGCTGTTTTTT. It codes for CSARIYIPGMAGQLFF.

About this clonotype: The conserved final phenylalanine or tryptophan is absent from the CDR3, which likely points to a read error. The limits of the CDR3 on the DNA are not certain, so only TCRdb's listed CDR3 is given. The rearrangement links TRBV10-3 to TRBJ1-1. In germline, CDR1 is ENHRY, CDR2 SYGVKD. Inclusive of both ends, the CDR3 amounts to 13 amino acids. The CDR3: CASGEREGIETFL.

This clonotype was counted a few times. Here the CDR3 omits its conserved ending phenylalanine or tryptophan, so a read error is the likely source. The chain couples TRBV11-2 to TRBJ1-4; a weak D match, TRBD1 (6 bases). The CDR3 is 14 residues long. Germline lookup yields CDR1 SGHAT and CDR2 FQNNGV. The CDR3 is CPSSPQGSNEKLFV. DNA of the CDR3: TGTCCCAGCAGCCCACAGGGTTCTAATGAAAAACTGTTTGTT.

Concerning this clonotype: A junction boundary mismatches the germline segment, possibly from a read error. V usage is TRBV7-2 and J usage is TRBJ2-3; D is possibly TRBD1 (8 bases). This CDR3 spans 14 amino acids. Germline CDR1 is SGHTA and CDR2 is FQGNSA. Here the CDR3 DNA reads TGTGCCATCAGCGGGACAGGTGGGACAGATACGCAGTATTTT. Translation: CAISGTGGTDTQYF.

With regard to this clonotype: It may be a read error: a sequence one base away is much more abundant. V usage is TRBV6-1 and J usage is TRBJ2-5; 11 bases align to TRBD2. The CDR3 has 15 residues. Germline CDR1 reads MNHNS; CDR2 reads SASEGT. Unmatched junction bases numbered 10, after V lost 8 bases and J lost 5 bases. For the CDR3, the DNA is TGTGCCAGCCAGAATAGCGGGGGGGTCTCGGAGACCCAGTACTTC. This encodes CASQNSGGVSETQYF.

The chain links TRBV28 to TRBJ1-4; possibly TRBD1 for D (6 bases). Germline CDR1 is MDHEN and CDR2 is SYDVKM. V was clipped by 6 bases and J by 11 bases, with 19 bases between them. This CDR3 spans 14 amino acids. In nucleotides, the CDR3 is TGTGCCAGCAGCCCTGGACAGTCCCGTGACAAACTGTTTTTT. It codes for CASSPGQSRDKLFF.

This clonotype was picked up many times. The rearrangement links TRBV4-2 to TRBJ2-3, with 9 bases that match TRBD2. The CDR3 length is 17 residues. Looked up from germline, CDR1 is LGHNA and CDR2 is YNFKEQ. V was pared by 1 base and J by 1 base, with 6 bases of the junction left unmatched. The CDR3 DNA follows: TGTGCCAGCAGCCAAGTGGGTGCTAGCGGGGGCACAGATACGCAGTATTTT. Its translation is CASSQVGASGGTDTQYF.

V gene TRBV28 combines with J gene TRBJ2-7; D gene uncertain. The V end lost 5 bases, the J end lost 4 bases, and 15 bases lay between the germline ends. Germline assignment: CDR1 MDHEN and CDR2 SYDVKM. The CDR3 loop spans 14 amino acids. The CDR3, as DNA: TGTGCCAGCAGTCGGGTAGGGTTCTCTTACGAGCAGTACTTC. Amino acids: CASSRVGFSYEQYF.

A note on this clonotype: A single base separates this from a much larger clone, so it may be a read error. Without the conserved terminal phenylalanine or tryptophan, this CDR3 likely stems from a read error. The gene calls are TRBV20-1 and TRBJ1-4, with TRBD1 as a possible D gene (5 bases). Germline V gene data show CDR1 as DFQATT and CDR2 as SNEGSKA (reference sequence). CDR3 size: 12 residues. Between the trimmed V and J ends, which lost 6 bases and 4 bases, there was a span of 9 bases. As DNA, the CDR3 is TGCAGTGCCCAGGGTGGTAATGAAAAACTGTTTGTT. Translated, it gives CSAQGGNEKLFV.

CDR3: CASSLNAGVVETQYF. CDR3 DNA sequence: TGTGCCAGCAGCCTTAACGCCGGGGTAGTGGAGACCCAGTACTTC. The rearrangement uses TRBV11-1 and TRBJ2-5; D possibly corresponds to TRBD2 (5 bases). CDR1 is SGHAT and CDR2 is FQDESV in the germline V gene (reference sequence). V was clipped by 5 bases and J by 5 bases, with 18 bases between them. The CDR3 has 15 amino acids.

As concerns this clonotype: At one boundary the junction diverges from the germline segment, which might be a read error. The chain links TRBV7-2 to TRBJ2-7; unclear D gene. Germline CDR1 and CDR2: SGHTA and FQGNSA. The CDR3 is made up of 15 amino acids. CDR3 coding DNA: TGTGCCAGCAGCGAAGGAGCAAGGGTTAACTACGAGCATTACTTC. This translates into CASSEGARVNYEHYF. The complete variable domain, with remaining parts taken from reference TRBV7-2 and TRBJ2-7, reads GAGVSQSPSNKVTEKGKDVELRCDPISGHTALYWYRQSLGQGLEFLIYFQGNSAPDKSGLPSDRFSAERTGGSVSTLTIQRTQQEDSAVYLCASSEGARVNYEHYFGPGTRLTVT.

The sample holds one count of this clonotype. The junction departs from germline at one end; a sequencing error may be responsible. CDR3 amino acids: CSASRLAGTRANEEFF. The DNA of the CDR3 is TGCAGTGCTAGCAGACTAGCGGGTACCCGGGCAAATGAGGAGTTCTTC. This chain joins TRBV20-1 and TRBJ2-1; TRBD2 aligns across 10 bases. CDR1 is DFQATT and CDR2 is SNEGSKA in the germline V gene (reference sequence). The CDR3 totals 16 residues.

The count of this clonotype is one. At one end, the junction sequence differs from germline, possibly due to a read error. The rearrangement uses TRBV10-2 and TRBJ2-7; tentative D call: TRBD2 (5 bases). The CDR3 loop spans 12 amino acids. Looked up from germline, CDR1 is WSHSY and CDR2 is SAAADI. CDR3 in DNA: TGCGCCAACAGTGAGGGTACCTACGAGCAGCACTTC. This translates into CANSEGTYEQHF.

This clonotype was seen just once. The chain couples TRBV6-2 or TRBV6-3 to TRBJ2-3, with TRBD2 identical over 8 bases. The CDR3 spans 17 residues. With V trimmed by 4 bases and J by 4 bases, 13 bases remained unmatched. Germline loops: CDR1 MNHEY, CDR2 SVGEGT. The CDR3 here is CASSLVPSGSTADTQYF. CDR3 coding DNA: TGTGCCAGCAGTTTAGTACCCAGCGGGAGTACCGCAGATACGCAGTATTTT.

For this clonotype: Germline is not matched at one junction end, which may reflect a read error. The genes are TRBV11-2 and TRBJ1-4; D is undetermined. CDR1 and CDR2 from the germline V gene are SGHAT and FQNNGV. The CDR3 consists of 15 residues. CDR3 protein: CASTLEPETNEKLFF. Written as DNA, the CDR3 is TGTGCCAGCACCTTAGAACCTGAGACTAATGAAAAACTGTTTTTT. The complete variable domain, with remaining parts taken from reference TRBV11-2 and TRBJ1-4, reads EAGVAQSPRYKIIEKRQSVAFWCNPISGHATLYWYQQILGQGPKLLIQFQNNGVVDDSQLPKDRFSAERLKGVDSTLKIQPAKLEDSAVYLCASTLEPETNEKLFFGSGTQLSVL.

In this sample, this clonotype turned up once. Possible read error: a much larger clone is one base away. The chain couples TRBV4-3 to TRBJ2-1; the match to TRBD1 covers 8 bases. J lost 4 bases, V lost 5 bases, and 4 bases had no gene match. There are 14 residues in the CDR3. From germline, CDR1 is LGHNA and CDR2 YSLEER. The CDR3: CASSVDRGYNEQFF. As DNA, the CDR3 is TGCGCCAGCAGCGTAGACAGGGGTTACAATGAGCAGTTCTTC.